The 26 T cell receptor beta chains below were found in one sample sequenced in a study of blood T cell repertoires in COVID-19. The protocol was immunoSEQ multiplex PCR, while the TCRdb copy is restricted to in-frame clones and leaves out a portion. The sample consists of 60,000 to 70,000 clones, 65% to 90% of them appearing once. The sequenced sample was peripheral blood. Source of these receptors: a man aged 50 to 59 with acute or convalescent COVID-19.

The chain couples TRBV19 to TRBJ1-5; D possibly corresponds to TRBD1 (5 bases). V was cut by 5 bases and J by 0 bases, with 14 bases left in between. The CDR3 is made up of 16 amino acids. CDR1 and CDR2 from the germline V gene are LNHDA and SQIVND (reference sequence). The CDR3 DNA reads as TGTGCCAGTAGTCTCGACAGTCCGAATAGCAATCAGCCCCAGCATTTT. Residues: CASSLDSPNSNQPQHF.

This clone was seen just once. The chain recombines TRBV6-6 with TRBJ1-1, with D uncertain. Trimming removed 2 bases at V and 0 bases at J, with 10 bases between. The CDR3 has 15 amino acids. The germline V gene encodes CDR1 MNHNY and CDR2 SVGAGI (reference sequence). CDR3 sequence: CASSYTGSMNTEAFF. The CDR3 DNA is TGTGCCAGCAGTTACACGGGAAGCATGAACACTGAAGCTTTCTTT.

This chain uses TRBV5-1 with TRBJ2-6, with 8 nucleotides matching TRBD1. The CDR3 consists of 17 residues. Germline V gene lookup returns CDR1 SGHRS and CDR2 YFSETQ. V shed 2 bases and J 2 bases; nucleotides not matched to a gene: 6. For the CDR3, the DNA is TGCGCCAGCAGCTTTGTGACAGGGGACCCTGGGGCCAACGTCCTGACTTTC. Its translation: CASSFVTGDPGANVLTF.

This clone appeared once. The rearrangement uses TRBV11-2 and TRBJ2-7; D is possibly TRBD2 (5 bases). Germline V lookup: CDR1 SGHAT, CDR2 FQNNGV. The CDR3 has 14 amino acids. V was cut by 4 bases and J by 2 bases, with 12 bases left in between. CDR3 sequence: CASSSSGGPYEQYF. CDR3 DNA sequence: TGTGCCAGCAGCTCCTCCGGCGGGCCCTACGAGCAGTACTTC.

V gene TRBV25-1 combines with J gene TRBJ1-2; 7 positions match TRBD1. CDR1 and CDR2 (germline): MGHDK, SYGVNS. This CDR3 has 12 residues. J gave up 8 bases and V 4 bases, and 4 bases lay outside the gene matches. The CDR3 spells CASSGEGGGYTF. DNA of the CDR3: TGTGCCAGCAGTGGCGAAGGGGGCGGCTACACCTTC.

The table lists this clone with a few counts. The chain uses TRBV27 and TRBJ2-7; a weak D match, TRBD2 (5 bases). The CDR3 contains 14 residues. CDR1 and CDR2 from the germline V gene are MNHEY and SMNVEV (reference sequence). V lost 7 bases and J 4 bases, leaving 17 bases between the germline ends. DNA of the CDR3: TGTGCCAGCACCTCCCGTGGCGGAGGATACGAGCAGTACTTC. It specifies CASTSRGGGYEQYF.

This clone was picked up one time. The V and J genes are TRBV5-6 and TRBJ1-2; D may be TRBD1 (6 bases). V was shortened by 0 bases and J by 6 bases, with 15 bases between the two germline ends. Germline CDR1 reads SGHDT; CDR2 reads YYEEEE. This CDR3 comprises 15 residues. In DNA, the CDR3 is TGTGCCAGCAGCTTGGACAGGGTCACCCCTCATGGCTACACCTTC. Its protein product is CASSLDRVTPHGYTF.

This sequence joins TRBV7-8 and TRBJ1-4; TRBD1 might be the D (5 bases). V shed 0 bases and J shed 2 bases, with 10 bases lying between them. Per germline, CDR1 SGHVS and CDR2 FQNEAQ. This CDR3 contains 16 residues. Written as DNA, the CDR3 is TGTGCCAGCAGCTTAGCGGTGGGGGGTACTAATGAAAAACTGTTTTTT. It codes for CASSLAVGGTNEKLFF.

The rearrangement joins TRBV4-1 to TRBJ1-5, with 12 bases aligning to TRBD1. Germline CDR1 and CDR2: MGHRA and YSYEKL. The CDR3 spans 16 residues. V dropped 1 base and J dropped 8; count of bases not matched to a gene: 6. CDR3 loop: CASSQVGTGGSEPQHF. For the CDR3, the DNA is TGCGCCAGCAGCCAAGTGGGGACAGGGGGCTCAGAGCCCCAGCATTTT.

Only a few counts were recorded for this clone. The chain links TRBV10-2 to TRBJ1-3, with D perhaps TRBD1 (5 bases). This CDR3 has 13 amino acids. The V end lost 6 bases, the J end lost 4 bases, and 10 bases lay between the germline ends. Germline V lookup: CDR1 WSHSY, CDR2 SAAADI. The CDR3, as DNA: TGCGCCAGCAGCTGGGACTCCGGAAACACCATATATTTT. The encoded protein is CASSWDSGNTIYF.

J is TRBJ2-2 and V is TRBV13; D possibly corresponds to TRBD2 (5 bases). Trimming stripped 5 bases from V and 2 bases from J, with 18 bases between. The V gene's germline CDR1 is PRHDT and CDR2 FYEKMQ (reference sequence). This CDR3 comprises 17 residues. This chain's CDR3 is CASSRFRGAGNTGELFF. The CDR3 DNA follows: TGTGCCAGCAGCCGATTCCGGGGAGCAGGTAACACCGGGGAGCTGTTTTTT. Full variable domain (rest looked up from reference TRBV13 and TRBJ2-2): AAGVIQSPRHLIKEKRETATLKCYPIPRHDTVYWYQQGPGQDPQFLISFYEKMQSDKGSIPDRFSAQQFSDYHSELNMSSLELGDSALYFCASSRFRGAGNTGELFFGEGSRLTVL.

The chain combines TRBV6-4 with TRBJ2-3; TRBD2 aligns across 10 bases. CDR1 is MRHNA, CDR2 SNTAGT, per germline. The J segment lost 2 bases and the V segment lost 6 bases, leaving 11 bases of the junction unmatched. CDR3 length: 17 residues. This CDR3 reads CASSPVAGGLLTDTQYF. The CDR3 DNA reads as TGTGCCAGCAGCCCGGTAGCGGGGGGCCTCCTCACAGATACGCAGTATTTT.

The chain links TRBV5-4 to TRBJ2-7, with 7 bases fitting TRBD1. The germline V gene has CDR1 SGHNT and CDR2 YYREEE (reference sequence). The J segment lost 4 bases and the V segment lost 4 bases, leaving 5 bases of the junction unmatched. This CDR3 has 13 residues. The CDR3 sequence is CASSPRDSYEQYF. Here the CDR3 DNA reads TGTGCCAGCAGCCCCCGGGACAGTTACGAGCAGTACTTC.

This rearrangement joins TRBV4-1 to TRBJ1-2, with TRBD1 matching 8 bases. The V gene's germline CDR1 is MGHRA and CDR2 YSYEKL. CDR3 length: 16 amino acids. V shed 2 bases and J 5 bases; nucleotides not matched to a gene: 10. The CDR3: CASSQFPGQGEYGYTF. DNA of the CDR3: TGCGCCAGCAGCCAATTCCCCGGACAGGGCGAATATGGCTACACCTTC.

This clone was detected only a few times. This chain links TRBV6-5 with TRBJ2-7; tentative D call: TRBD2 (6 bases). Germline CDR1 MNHEY, CDR2 SVGAGI. CDR3 size: 16 residues. The V and J ends lost 3 bases and 0 bases respectively, with 15 bases between them. The CDR3 bases are TGTGCCAGCAGTTATGGGGGGACCTATAGCTCCTACGAGCAGTACTTC. Translation: CASSYGGTYSSYEQYF.

The V gene is TRBV7-9, the J gene TRBJ2-7; 7 nucleotides match TRBD2. CDR1 is SEHNR, CDR2 FQNEAQ, per germline (reference sequence). This CDR3 is built from 15 residues. J lost 2 bases, V lost 1 base, and 5 bases had no gene match. The CDR3 spells CASSLGGGRAYEQYF. The CDR3 nucleotides are TGTGCCAGCAGCTTAGGTGGGGGGAGGGCCTACGAGCAGTACTTC.

The V call is TRBV2, the J call TRBJ1-6; 8 nucleotides line up with TRBD1. This CDR3 contains 13 residues. V lost 7 bases to trimming and J lost 5 bases; unmatched junction nucleotides: 1. Germline V CDR1 and CDR2: SNHLY, FYNNEI. The CDR3 region has the DNA TGTGCCAGCATGGACAGGGATAATTCACCCCTCCACTTT. It codes for CASMDRDNSPLHF.

The rearrangement uses TRBV7-8 and TRBJ1-4; possibly TRBD1 for D (5 bases). Germline values: CDR1 SGHVS, CDR2 FQNEAQ. With 5 bases removed from V and 8 bases from J, the gap between germline ends came to 6 bases. This CDR3 comprises 11 residues. CDR3 protein: CASSGGEKLFF. CDR3 bases: TGTGCCAGCAGCGGGGGGGAAAAACTGTTTTTT.

This sequence joins TRBV6-5 and TRBJ2-7; TRBD1 matches 8 bases. Germline V CDR1 and CDR2: MNHEY, SVGAGI. Trimming took 6 bases from V and 2 from J; bases not matched to a gene: 3. This CDR3 is 13 amino acids long. The CDR3 DNA is TGTGCCAGCAGACCAGGGGGCGCCTACGAGCAGTACTTC. It translates to CASRPGGAYEQYF.

The V gene is TRBV6-5, the J gene TRBJ2-3; 9 bases agree with TRBD2. With 11 bases clipped from V and 3 bases from J, the junction kept 12 bases outside the gene matches. The CDR3 runs to 15 residues. Germline-derived CDR1 and CDR2 are MNHEY and SVGAGI. The CDR3 protein is CARRRGGAGTDTQYF. Here the CDR3 DNA reads TGTGCCCGCCGGCGGGGGGGGGCGGGAACAGATACGCAGTATTTT.

V is TRBV3-1 (or the pseudogene TRBV3-2) and J is TRBJ2-2, with 7 bases aligning to TRBD1. Germline V gene lookup returns CDR1 LGHDT and CDR2 YNNKEL (reference sequence). Germline trimming cut 4 bases from V and 0 bases from J; bases unmatched to any gene: 2. CDR3 length equals 15 residues. This chain's CDR3 is CASSLQGANTGELFF. The CDR3 DNA reads TGTGCCAGCAGCCTTCAGGGGGCGAACACCGGGGAGCTGTTTTTT.

The V call is TRBV30, the J call TRBJ2-7; D may be TRBD1 (6 bases). This CDR3 spans 12 amino acids. Trimming left V 3 bases short and J 7 bases short, with 13 bases between. Germline V gives CDR1 GTSNPN, CDR2 SVGIG (reference sequence). CDR3 coding DNA: TGTGCCTGGAGCGACGGACAGATAGAGCAGTACTTC. Amino acids: CAWSDGQIEQYF.

This CDR3 is CASSQAHRLAGANTGELFF. The CDR3 nucleotides read TGCGCCAGCAGCCAAGCCCACCGCCTAGCGGGAGCGAACACCGGGGAGCTGTTTTTT. J is TRBJ2-2 and V is TRBV4-1; TRBD2 aligns across 10 bases. The CDR3 consists of 19 residues. The germline V gene encodes CDR1 MGHRA and CDR2 YSYEKL. The V segment lost 1 base and the J segment 0 bases; nucleotides outside the gene matches: 8.

The rearrangement uses TRBV2 and TRBJ2-1; no clear D. The CDR3 is 11 amino acids. The germline V gene has CDR1 SNHLY and CDR2 FYNNEI. The V end was cut by 6 bases, the J end by 3 bases, with 3 bases between. The CDR3 region is CASSLYNEQFF. The DNA of the CDR3 is TGTGCCAGCAGCCTCTACAATGAGCAGTTCTTC.

This chain joins TRBV27 and TRBJ2-7, with 8 bases matching TRBD1. This CDR3 is 14 amino acids long. The V and J ends lost 5 bases and 6 bases, in that order; junction bases with no gene match: 9. The germline gives CDR1 MNHEY, CDR2 SMNVEV (reference sequence). The CDR3 sequence is CASSPTGEDREQYF. In DNA, the CDR3 is TGTGCCAGCAGTCCGACAGGGGAGGATCGCGAGCAGTACTTC.

This chain joins TRBV12-5 and TRBJ2-7; tentative D call: TRBD1 (6 bases). V was clipped by 6 bases and J by 0 bases, with 12 bases between them. CDR1 LGHNT and CDR2 FRNRAP come from the germline V gene. The CDR3 runs 14 residues. The CDR3 sequence: CASGRGQFSYEQYF. The DNA for the CDR3 is TGTGCTAGTGGCAGGGGACAATTCTCCTACGAGCAGTACTTC.